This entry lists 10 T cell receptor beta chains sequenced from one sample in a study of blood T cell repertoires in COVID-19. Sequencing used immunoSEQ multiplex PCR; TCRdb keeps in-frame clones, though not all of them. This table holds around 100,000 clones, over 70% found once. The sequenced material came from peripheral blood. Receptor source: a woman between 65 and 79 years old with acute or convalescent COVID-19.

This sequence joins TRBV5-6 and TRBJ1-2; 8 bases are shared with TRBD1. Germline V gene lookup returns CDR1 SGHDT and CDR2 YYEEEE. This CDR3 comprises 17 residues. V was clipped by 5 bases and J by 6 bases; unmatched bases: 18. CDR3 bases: TGTGCCAGCAGACCCTCTTGGACAGGGAGGTGGCTGGATGGCTACACCTTC. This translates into CASRPSWTGRWLDGYTF.

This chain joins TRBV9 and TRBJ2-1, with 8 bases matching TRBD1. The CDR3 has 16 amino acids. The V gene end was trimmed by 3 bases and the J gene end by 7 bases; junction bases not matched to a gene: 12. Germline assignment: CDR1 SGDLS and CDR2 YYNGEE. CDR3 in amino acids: CASSARDQGAVNEQFF. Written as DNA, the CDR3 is TGTGCCAGCAGCGCCCGTGACCAGGGGGCGGTAAATGAGCAGTTCTTC.

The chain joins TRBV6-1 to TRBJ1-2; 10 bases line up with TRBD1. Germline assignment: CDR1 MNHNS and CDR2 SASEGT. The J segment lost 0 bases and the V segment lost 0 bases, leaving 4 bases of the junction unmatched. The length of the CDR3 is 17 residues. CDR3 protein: CASSEARTGGANYGYTF. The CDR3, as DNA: TGTGCCAGCAGTGAAGCTCGGACAGGGGGAGCTAACTATGGCTACACCTTC.

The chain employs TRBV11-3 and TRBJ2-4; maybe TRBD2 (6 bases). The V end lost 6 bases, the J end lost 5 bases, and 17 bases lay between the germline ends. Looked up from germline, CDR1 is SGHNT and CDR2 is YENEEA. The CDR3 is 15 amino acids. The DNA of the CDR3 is TGTGCCAGCAGTCCTGGAGGCGGAGGGGAAAACATTCAGTACTTC. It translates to CASSPGGGGENIQYF. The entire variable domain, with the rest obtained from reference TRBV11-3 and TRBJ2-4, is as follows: EAGVVQSPRYKIIEKKQPVAFWCNPISGHNTLYWYLQNLGQGPELLIRYENEEAVDDSQLPKDRFSAERLKGVDSTLKIQPAELGDSAVYLCASSPGGGGENIQYFGAGTRLSVL.

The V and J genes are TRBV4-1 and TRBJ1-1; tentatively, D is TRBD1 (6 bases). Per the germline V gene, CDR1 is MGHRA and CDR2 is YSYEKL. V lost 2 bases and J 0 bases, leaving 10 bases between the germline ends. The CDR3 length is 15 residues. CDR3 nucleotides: TGCGCCAGCAGCCAATACGGACAGATGAACACTGAAGCTTTCTTT. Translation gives CASSQYGQMNTEAFF.

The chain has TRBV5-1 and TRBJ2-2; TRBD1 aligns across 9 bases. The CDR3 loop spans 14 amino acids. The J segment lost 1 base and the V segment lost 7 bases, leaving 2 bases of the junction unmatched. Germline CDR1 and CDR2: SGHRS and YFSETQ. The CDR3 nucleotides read TGCGCCAGCCGGGACAGGGAGAACACCGGGGAGCTGTTTTTT. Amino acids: CASRDRENTGELFF.

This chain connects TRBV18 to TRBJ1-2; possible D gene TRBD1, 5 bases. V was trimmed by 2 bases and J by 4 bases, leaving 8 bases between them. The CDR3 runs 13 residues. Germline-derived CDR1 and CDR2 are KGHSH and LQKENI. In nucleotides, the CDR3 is TGTGCCAGCTCACCAGACAGCGTCTATGGCTACACCTTC. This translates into CASSPDSVYGYTF.

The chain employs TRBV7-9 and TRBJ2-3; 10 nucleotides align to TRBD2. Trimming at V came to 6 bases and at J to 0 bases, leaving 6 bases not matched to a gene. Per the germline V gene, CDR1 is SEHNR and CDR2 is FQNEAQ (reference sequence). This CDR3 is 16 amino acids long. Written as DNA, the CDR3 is TGTGCCAGCAGGCGGACTAGCGGAGGTAGCACAGATACGCAGTATTTT. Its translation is CASRRTSGGSTDTQYF.

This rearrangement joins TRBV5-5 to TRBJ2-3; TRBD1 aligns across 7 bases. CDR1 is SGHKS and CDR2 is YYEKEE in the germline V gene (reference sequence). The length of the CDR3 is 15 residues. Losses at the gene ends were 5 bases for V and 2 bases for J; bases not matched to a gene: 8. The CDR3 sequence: CASRGTGTVTDTQYF. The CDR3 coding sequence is TGTGCCAGCAGAGGGACCGGGACAGTCACAGATACGCAGTATTTT.

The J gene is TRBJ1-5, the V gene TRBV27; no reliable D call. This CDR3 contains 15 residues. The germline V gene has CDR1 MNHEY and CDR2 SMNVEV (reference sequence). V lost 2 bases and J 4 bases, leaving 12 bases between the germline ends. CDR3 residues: CASSLLRETNQPQHF. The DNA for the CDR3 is TGTGCCAGCAGTTTACTCCGGGAGACTAATCAGCCCCAGCATTTT.